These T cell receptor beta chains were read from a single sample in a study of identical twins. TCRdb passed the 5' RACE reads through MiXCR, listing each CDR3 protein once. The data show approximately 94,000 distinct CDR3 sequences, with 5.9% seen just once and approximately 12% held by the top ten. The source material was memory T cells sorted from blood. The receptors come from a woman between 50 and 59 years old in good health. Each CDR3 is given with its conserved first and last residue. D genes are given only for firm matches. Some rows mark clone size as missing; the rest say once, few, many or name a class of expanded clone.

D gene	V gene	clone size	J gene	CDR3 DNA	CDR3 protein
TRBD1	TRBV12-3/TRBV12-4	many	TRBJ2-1	TGTGCCAGCAGTTCAGGACAGGGCTTTTCCTCCTACAATGAGCAGTTCTTC	CASSSGQGFSSYNEQFF
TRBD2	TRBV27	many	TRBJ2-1	TGTGCCAGCAGTTTAGCGGGAGGGGGGCTCAATGAGCAGTTCTTC	CASSLAGGGLNEQFF
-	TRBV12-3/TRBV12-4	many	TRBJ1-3	TGTGCCAGCAGCTTCGGGAGCCTAATGATCGGAAACACCATATATTTT	CASSFGSLMIGNTIYF
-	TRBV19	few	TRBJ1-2	TGTGCCAGTAGTGCAGACAGGTACTATGGCTACACCTTC	CASSADRYYGYTF
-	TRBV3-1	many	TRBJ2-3	TGTGCCAGCAGCGCCGGGGCCACAGATACGCAGTATTTT	CASSAGATDTQYF
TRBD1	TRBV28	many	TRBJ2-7	TGTGCCAGCAGTTTAAGGACAGGGGGAGGGGCCTACGAGCAGTACTTC	CASSLRTGGGAYEQYF
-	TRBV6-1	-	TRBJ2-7	TGTGCCAGCATGGGCCAGCGGGCCTCCTACGAGCAGTACTTC	CASMGQRASYEQYF
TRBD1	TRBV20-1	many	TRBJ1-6	TGCAGTGCTAGCGAACAGGGGGATTCACCCCTCCACTTT	CSASEQGDSPLHF
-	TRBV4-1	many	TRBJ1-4	TGCGCCAGCAGCCAAGATCGGGCAGGAGGACTGTTTTTT	CASSQDRAGGLFF
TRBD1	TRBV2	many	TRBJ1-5	TGTGCCAGCGCGGACAGGGCCAATCAGCCCCAGCATTTT	CASADRANQPQHF
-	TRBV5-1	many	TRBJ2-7	TGCGCCAGCAGCCTCGACTACGAGCAGTACTTC	CASSLDYEQYF
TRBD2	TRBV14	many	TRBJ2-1	TGTGCCAGCAGCCAAGGTGGGACTAGCGGGATGGGGGACAATGAGCAGTTCTTC	CASSQGGTSGMGDNEQFF
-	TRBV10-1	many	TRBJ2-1	TGCGCCAGCAGTGAGGGGTCTTACAATGAGCAGTTCTTC	CASSEGSYNEQFF
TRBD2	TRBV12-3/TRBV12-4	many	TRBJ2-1	TGTGCCAGCAGTTCGCGACCGAGTTTGAGGCGGGAGCTCTACAATGAGCAGTTCTTC	CASSSRPSLRRELYNEQFF
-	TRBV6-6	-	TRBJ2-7	TGTGCCAGCAGCACCGGGACAAAAACGTACGAGCAGTACTTC	CASSTGTKTYEQYF
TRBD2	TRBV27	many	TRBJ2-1	TGTGCCAGCAGCCCGATTTTGGGACTAGCGGGAGCGCCAAATGAGCAGTTCTTC	CASSPILGLAGAPNEQFF
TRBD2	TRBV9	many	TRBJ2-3	TGTGCCAGCAGCGTAGAGGCTAGCGGGGATACGCAGTATTTT	CASSVEASGDTQYF
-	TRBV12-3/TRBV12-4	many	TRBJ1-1	TGTGCCAGCAGTCCAATACGCAGAAACACTGAAGCTTTCTTT	CASSPIRRNTEAFF
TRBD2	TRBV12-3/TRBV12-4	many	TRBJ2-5	TGTGCCAGCAGTTTAGAATTAGCGGGAGTGTCAGAGACCCAGTACTTC	CASSLELAGVSETQYF
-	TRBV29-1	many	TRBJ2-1	TGCAGCGTTGTCGATACCGGGACTTACTCGTCGGAGTTCTTC	CSVVDTGTYSSEFF
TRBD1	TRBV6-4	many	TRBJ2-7	TGTGCCAGCAACCTCCCGGGGACAGGGGAAAACGAGCAGTACTTC	CASNLPGTGENEQYF
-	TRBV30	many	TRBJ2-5	TGTGCCTGGAGTGCAGAGACCCAGTACTTC	CAWSAETQYF
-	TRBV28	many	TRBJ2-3	TGTGCCAGCAGTTCCCCTGCATCCCTATCCACAGATACGCAGTATTTT	CASSSPASLSTDTQYF
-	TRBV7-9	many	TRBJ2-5	TGTGCCAGCAGCTTAGGGGACGTAAACCAAGAGACCCAGTACTTC	CASSLGDVNQETQYF
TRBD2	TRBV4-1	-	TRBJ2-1	TGCGCCAGCAGCCAAGAGCGACTAGCCGTTGAGCAGTTCTTC	CASSQERLAVEQFF
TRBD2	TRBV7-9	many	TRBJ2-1	TGTGCCAGCAGCTTAGGCCGGGGGCCCCTAGCGGGAGCGAACTCCTACAATGAGCAGTTCTTC	CASSLGRGPLAGANSYNEQFF
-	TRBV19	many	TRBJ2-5	TGTGCCAGTAGTTTGCCCGGAGAGACCCAGTACTTC	CASSLPGETQYF
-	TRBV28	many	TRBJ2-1	TGTGCCAGCAGTTTAACCCCCCTGCGGAGGCAGGACAACAATGAGCAGTTCTTC	CASSLTPLRRQDNNEQFF
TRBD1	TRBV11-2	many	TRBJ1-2	TGTGCCAGCAGCTCACAGGGGTCCCATGGCTACACCTTC	CASSSQGSHGYTF
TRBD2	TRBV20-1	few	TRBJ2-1	TGCAGTGCTAGAAAGGGACTAGCGGGAGGGAGGGGTGCGAACAATGAGCAGTTCTTC	CSARKGLAGGRGANNEQFF
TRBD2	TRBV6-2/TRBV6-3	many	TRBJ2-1	TGTGCCAGCAGTCGGACTAGCAAGAATGAGCAGTTCTTC	CASSRTSKNEQFF
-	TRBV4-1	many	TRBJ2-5	TGCGCCAGCAGCCAACCACAGGGAAAAGAGACCCAGTACTTC	CASSQPQGKETQYF
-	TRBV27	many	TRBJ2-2	TGTGCCAGCCAGCGGACGAACACCGGGGAGCTGTTTTTT	CASQRTNTGELFF
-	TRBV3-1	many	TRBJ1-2	TGTGCCAGCCGGCTTCGGGGGGACTATGGCTACACCTTC	CASRLRGDYGYTF
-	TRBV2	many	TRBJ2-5	TGTGCCAGCAGCGGGAGCCAAGAGACCCAGTACTTC	CASSGSQETQYF
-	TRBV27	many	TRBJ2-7	TGTGCCAGCAGTTTATCTTCGGCCCCCCCGTTCTACGAGCAGTACTTC	CASSLSSAPPFYEQYF
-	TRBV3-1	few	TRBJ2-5	TGTGCCAGCAGCCAAGGAGTTGGAGGGAGGGAGACCCAGTACTTC	CASSQGVGGRETQYF
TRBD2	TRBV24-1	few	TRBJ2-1	TGTGCCACCAGGGGACTAGCGGGAGAATCCAATGAGCAGTTCTTC	CATRGLAGESNEQFF
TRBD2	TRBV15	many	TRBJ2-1	TGTGCCACCAGCACCGGGACTAGCGAGAGCTCCTACAATGAGCAGTTCTTC	CATSTGTSESSYNEQFF
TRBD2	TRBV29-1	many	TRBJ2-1	TGCAGCGTTGAAGGGGGCCTAGCGGAGAACAATGAGCAGTTCTTC	CSVEGGLAENNEQFF
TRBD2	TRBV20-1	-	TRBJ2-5	TGCAGTGCTAGCCTAGCGGGACAAGAGACCCAGTACTTC	CSASLAGQETQYF
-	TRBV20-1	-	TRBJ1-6	TGCAGTGCTAGAGATTTCAGGCGAGGCTTGGACTCACCCCTCCACTTT	CSARDFRRGLDSPLHF
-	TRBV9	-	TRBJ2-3	TGTGCCAGCAGCGCCCAGGGGGGGCAGTATTTT	CASSAQGGQYF
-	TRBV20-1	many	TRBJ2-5	TGCAGTGCCCCTCTCGGGGGAGTGGAGACCCAGTACTTC	CSAPLGGVETQYF
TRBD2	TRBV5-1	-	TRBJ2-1	TGCGCCAGCACCTTCCTCGGGACTAGCCGCAATGAGCAGTTCTTC	CASTFLGTSRNEQFF
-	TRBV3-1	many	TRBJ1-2	TGTGCCAGCAGCCAAGAGGTTTCTGGCTACACCTTC	CASSQEVSGYTF
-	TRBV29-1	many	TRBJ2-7	TGCAGCTCCCAGGAGGGGGCCTACGAGCAGTACTTC	CSSQEGAYEQYF
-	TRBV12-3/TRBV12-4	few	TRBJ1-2	TGTGCCAGCAGGACCAAGGCCGGGTTCGGCTACACCTTC	CASRTKAGFGYTF
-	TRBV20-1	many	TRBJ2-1	TGCAGTGCTAGAGGCACCACACCGGGACAAATCAATGAGCAGTTCTTC	CSARGTTPGQINEQFF
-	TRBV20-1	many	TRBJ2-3	TGCAGTGCTAGTAGGCAGGGTGCAGATACGCAGTATTTT	CSASRQGADTQYF
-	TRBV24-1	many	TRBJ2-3	TGTGCCACCAGTGATTTGCAGTTGACAGATACGCAGTATTTT	CATSDLQLTDTQYF
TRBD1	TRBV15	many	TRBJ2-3	TGTGCCACCAGCAGGGAACAGGGGGTGGGGACAGATACGCAGTATTTT	CATSREQGVGTDTQYF